The following is a TCR beta chain sequence with its context. This record belongs to a study of T cell responses to AZD1222 COVID-19 vaccine. V shed 10 bases and J shed 2 bases, with 14 bases lying between them. Germline CDR1 is WNHNN and CDR2 is SYGVQD (reference sequence). This CDR3 comprises 14 residues. Clones were read by immunoSEQ multiplex PCR, and TCRdb kept only the in-frame ones, dropping some. This sample has more than 150,000 clones, with under 95% found just once. The sample was peripheral blood, taken on day 0 of AZD1222 vaccination. The receptor was isolated from an adult in good health. The J gene is TRBJ2-2, the V gene TRBV10-1; D might be TRBD1 or TRBD2, each matching 5 bases. The CDR3 coding sequence is TGCGCCACCGCCGGGGCCCTTAACACCGGGGAGCTGTTTTTT. It codes for CATAGALNTGELFF.